Given below is one T cell receptor beta chain in context. Germline lookup yields CDR1 MNHEY and CDR2 SVGAGI. This CDR3 contains 14 residues. Trimming at V came to 6 bases and at J to 4 bases, leaving 6 bases not matched to a gene. PCR used 60 Vbeta primers and 13 Jbeta primers. Assay used: immunoSEQ multiplex PCR; TCRdb lists only in-frame clones, some missing. The sample includes fewer than 90,000 clones, 70% seen only once; the top ten take less than 10%. This specimen comes from a study of cytomegalovirus exposure and HLA in healthy donors. This chain links TRBV6-5 with TRBJ2-1, with 7 positions matching TRBD2. Sample: PBMCs. This TCR derives from a woman in her forties or fifties in good health and CMV-seropositive. The DNA of the CDR3 is TGTGCCAGCAGCTCCCCGGGGGGTTACAATGAGCAGTTCTTC. It encodes CASSSPGGYNEQFF.